This TCR beta chain was documented in a study of blood T cell repertoires in COVID-19 (dated by TCRdb to 2018 to 2020). About the full investigation: Samples from collaborators originated in the United States, Italy and Spain and spanned both the acute and convalescent phases of COVID-19. The dataset comprised deeply sampled blood TCRbeta repertoires from subjects exposed to, actively infected with, or recovered from COVID-19. The prospective study material was composed of cDNA or gDNA derived from T cells, B-cell-depleted T cells, or PBMCs. Where available, HLA class I and class II types were taken from metadata supplied by the sample provider and were not determined by assay-based typing. The samples were drawn from two sources: the first 160 participants of the ongoing ImmuneRACE study, and over 950 subjects contributed by 6 global collaborators. Nearly every sample came with metadata listing a de-identified subject ID, COVID-19 status, age in years and sex. The repertoires were released in a freely available public database intended as a resource for research on the immune response to SARS-CoV-2. What the study reported, not specific to this receptor: How much clinical and demographic metadata was included differed by source and by participant, and the metadata was provided uncurated.

V loses 5 bases at its end and J loses 0 bases; junction bases beyond the gene matches: 1. The CDR3 contains 15 residues, cysteine and phenylalanine counted. The entry retains the CDR3 DNA only, 45 bases that are in frame from base 1. The germline V gene yields SGHRS for CDR1 and YFSETQ for CDR2. Whole blood was collected in K2EDTA tubes by collaborating institutions according to the institutions' own protocols. For TCRbeta analysis, collaborator samples were shipped as frozen whole blood, as isolated PBMCs, or as DNA extracted from either sample type. TCRbeta CDR3 regions were amplified from genomic DNA using the immunoSEQ Assay, a bias-controlled multiplex PCR. In the authors' own workflow: Within the assay, amplification of reference gene primers was used to estimate how many nucleated cells each sample contained. Sequence reads were collapsed and filtered to measure the absolute abundance of every unique TCRbeta CDR3 rearrangement. For each sample, productive Simpson clonality was calculated as the square root of Simpson's diversity index across productive rearrangements. The table comes from immuneACCESS by way of TCRdb, which keeps in-frame sequences with V and J called. Part of the clones is missing from these tables; in studies checked, under half for an unresolved V gene and the rest for unknown reasons. That table supplies the V and J calls and clone size; D and trimming were determined from the DNA. The sample data list approximately 220,000 clones, and more than 85% of these were observed just once. The ten largest clones capture approximately 2.9% of the sample.

For this clone: The target of this receptor is not known. No clone much larger than this one lies a single base away; base qualities are absent.

The chain uses TRBV5-1 and TRBJ2-1, and TRBD2 matches 11 of the central bases. The sequenced sample consisted of peripheral blood. The sequence came from a man aged 55 to 70 with acute or convalescent COVID-19. The CDR3 region: CASRLAGGSYNEQFF. Here is the DNA: TGCGCCAGCAGGCTAGCGGGGGGCTCCTACAATGAGCAGTTCTTC.